The 28 T cell receptor beta chains given below trace back to one sample, sequenced in a study of response to subunit inactivated influenza vaccine. TCRdb re-analysed the RT-PCR reads in MiXCR, keeping a single row per CDR3 protein. The table has 650,000 to 800,000 distinct CDR3 sequences, less than 20% seen once. The sequenced sample was PBMCs from blood, obtained about 5 days after vaccination. The receptors derive from a man aged 50 or older who received an inactivated influenza vaccine.

The V and J genes are TRBV28 and TRBJ2-5; tentatively, D is TRBD2 (7 bases). Trimming took off 5 bases at V and 1 base at J, with 17 bases between the two ends. Germline CDR1 MDHEN, CDR2 SYDVKM. The CDR3 has 16 amino acids. The CDR3 protein is CASSPSEGGSQETQYF. The CDR3, as DNA: TGTGCCAGCAGTCCCTCCGAGGGGGGGTCCCAAGAGACCCAGTACTTC.

This clonotype was picked up many times. The chain is built from TRBV5-1 and TRBJ1-2; D may be TRBD1 (5 bases). This CDR3 has 14 residues. The germline V gene has CDR1 SGHRS and CDR2 YFSETQ. V lost 0 bases to trimming and J lost 3 bases, with 9 bases between them. This CDR3 reads CASSLAQGDYGYTF. For the CDR3, the DNA is TGCGCCAGCAGCTTGGCTCAGGGTGACTATGGCTACACCTTC.

There are a few counts of this clonotype. The rearrangement joins TRBV7-2 to TRBJ2-1; no firm D call. The CDR3 loop spans 14 amino acids. V lost 2 bases and J 9 bases, leaving 14 bases between the germline ends. Germline values: CDR1 SGHTA, CDR2 FQGNSA. The CDR3 DNA sequence: TGTGCCAGCAGCTTATCCCCACCCCCCGGTGAGCAGTTCTTC. Amino acids: CASSLSPPPGEQFF.

The CDR3 loop is CSARTLRQGTDSPLHF. The CDR3 coding sequence is TGCAGTGCTAGGACCCTTCGACAGGGGACGGATTCACCCCTCCACTTT. J is TRBJ1-6 and V is TRBV20-1; 8 bases match TRBD1. Trimming at V came to 3 bases and at J to 8 bases, leaving 12 bases not matched to a gene. This CDR3 is built from 16 residues. Germline V gene data show CDR1 as DFQATT and CDR2 as SNEGSKA (reference sequence).

V gene TRBV7-3 combines with J gene TRBJ2-1; TRBD2 aligns across 7 bases. This CDR3 region has 13 residues. The ends lost 5 bases at V and 8 bases at J; junction bases unmatched: 6. Germline loops: CDR1 SGHTA, CDR2 FQGTGA. CDR3 in amino acids: CASSNGLGDEQFF. CDR3 sequence (DNA): TGTGCCAGCAGCAACGGACTAGGTGATGAGCAGTTCTTC.

This clonotype has only a few counts. The J gene is TRBJ2-2, the V gene TRBV7-9, with TRBD2 matching 8 bases. The CDR3 extends over 15 amino acids. Germline CDR1 and CDR2: SEHNR and FQNEAQ (reference sequence). V was pared by 5 bases and J by 7 bases, with 9 bases of the junction left unmatched. CDR3 sequence reads: CASSPHSGADGELFF. The CDR3 region has the DNA TGTGCCAGCAGCCCCCATAGCGGGGCGGACGGGGAGCTGTTTTTT. Combining the CDR3 with reference TRBV7-9 and TRBJ2-2 gives the whole variable domain DTGVSQNPRHKITKRGQNVTFRCDPISEHNRLYWYRQTLGQGPEFLTYFQNEAQLEKSRLLSDRFSAERPKGSFSTLEIQRTEQGDSAMYLCASSPHSGADGELFFGEGSRLTVL.

The chain is built from TRBV7-9 and TRBJ2-7; TRBD1 matches at 9 bases. In germline, CDR1 is SEHNR, CDR2 FQNEAQ (reference sequence). V gave up 2 bases and J gave up 7 bases; unmatched junction bases: 9. The CDR3 consists of 15 residues. For the CDR3, the DNA is TGTGCCAGCAGCTTAACCGGGACAGGGTCGATTGAGCAGTACTTC. This translates into CASSLTGTGSIEQYF.

In this sample, this clonotype turned up many times. V gene TRBV12-3 or TRBV12-4 combines with J gene TRBJ2-3, with TRBD2 matching 9 bases. This CDR3 is built from 15 residues. V shed 6 bases, J shed 1 base, and the junction held 5 bases outside the gene matches. The CDR3 region is CASSRRTSGTDTQYF. Written as DNA, the CDR3 is TGTGCCAGCAGCCGGAGGACTAGCGGCACAGATACGCAGTATTTT.

This clonotype was detected only a few times. The CDR3 sequence is CAWNGLATTGELFF. As DNA, the CDR3 is TGTGCCTGGAACGGACTAGCGACGACCGGGGAGCTGTTTTTT. The rearrangement links TRBV30 to TRBJ2-2, with 9 bases that match TRBD2. Germline assignment: CDR1 GTSNPN and CDR2 SVGIG (reference sequence). V dropped 4 bases and J dropped 5; count of bases not matched to a gene: 5. The CDR3 covers 14 residues.

The chain uses TRBV7-2 and TRBJ2-7; a possible D gene is TRBD2 (5 bases). V was shortened by 5 bases and J by 1 base, with 15 bases between the two germline ends. Per the germline V gene, CDR1 is SGHTA and CDR2 is FQGNSA. This CDR3 has 15 amino acids. CDR3 amino acids: CASSRAVGESYEQYF. Written as DNA, the CDR3 is TGTGCCAGCAGCCGAGCGGTCGGCGAATCCTACGAGCAGTACTTC.

This chain connects TRBV5-6 to TRBJ2-2; D is ambiguous. With 1 base removed from V and 7 bases from J, the gap between germline ends came to 8 bases. There are 13 residues in the CDR3. The germline V gene has CDR1 SGHDT and CDR2 YYEEEE. The CDR3 loop reads CASSLILVGELFF. The CDR3 coding sequence is TGTGCCAGCAGCTTGATCCTCGTCGGGGAGCTGTTTTTT. The entire variable domain, with the rest obtained from reference TRBV5-6 and TRBJ2-2, is as follows: DAGVTQSPTHLIKTRGQQVTLRCSPKSGHDTVSWYQQALGQGPQFIFQYYEEEERQRGNFPDRFSGHQFPNYSSELNVNALLLGDSALYLCASSLILVGELFFGEGSRLTVL.

This clonotype was recorded many times. V and J are TRBV18 and TRBJ2-7; tentatively, D is TRBD2 (5 bases). Looked up from germline, CDR1 is KGHSH and CDR2 is LQKENI. The length of the CDR3 is 12 residues. The V and J ends lost 6 bases and 7 bases respectively, with 13 bases between them. DNA of the CDR3: TGTGCCAGCTCTCCCCTGAGGGAGGAGCAGTACTTC. It yields the protein CASSPLREEQYF.

This clonotype was recorded at least ten times. The J gene is TRBJ2-2, the V gene TRBV7-7, with D possibly TRBD1 on 6 matching bases. Trimming removed 2 bases from V and 6 bases from J, with 10 bases in between. Germline V lookup: CDR1 SSHAT, CDR2 FNYEAQ (reference sequence). CDR3 size: 14 residues. The chain's CDR3 is CASSLLTGSGELFF. As DNA, the CDR3 is TGTGCCAGCAGCTTACTCACAGGGTCCGGGGAGCTGTTTTTT.

There are a few counts of this clonotype. The CDR3 is CASSKALLVLFQTGADSPLHF. In DNA, the CDR3 is TGTGCCAGCAGCAAAGCGCTTTTGGTTCTCTTCCAAACAGGGGCGGATTCACCCCTCCACTTT. The chain carries TRBV21-1 and TRBJ1-6; the table's D call, TRBD1, has no DNA check behind it. TRBV21-1 is a documented pseudogene. This CDR3 is 21 amino acids long.

The chain uses TRBV4-3 and TRBJ2-1, with 8 bases aligning to TRBD2. J lost 8 bases, V lost 0 bases, and 9 bases had no gene match. This CDR3 contains 16 residues. Germline CDR1 LGHNA, CDR2 YSLEER. CDR3 bases: TGCGCCAGCAGCCAAGATTTACGGGAGGGCCTTTATGAGCAGTTCTTC. This translates into CASSQDLREGLYEQFF.

This clonotype was counted a few times. The gene calls are TRBV7-9 and TRBJ1-3; the D is unclear. The V gene's germline CDR1 is SEHNR and CDR2 FQNEAQ (reference sequence). V lost 2 bases to trimming and J lost 2 bases, with 13 bases between them. The CDR3 has 16 amino acids. The DNA for the CDR3 is TGTGCCAGCAGCTTATCAGACCCAAAGGCTGGAAACACCATATATTTT. Its protein product is CASSLSDPKAGNTIYF.

This clonotype was seen repeatedly, ten times or more. This chain joins TRBV28 and TRBJ2-1; 10 bases agree with TRBD2. After removal of 6 bases from V and 5 bases from J, the junction contained 4 bases not matched to a gene. CDR1 and CDR2 (germline): MDHEN, SYDVKM. The CDR3 covers 14 residues. The CDR3 DNA follows: TGTGCCAGCAGGTGGACTAGCGGTGACAATGAGCAGTTCTTC. Its translation: CASRWTSGDNEQFF. Full variable domain (rest looked up from reference TRBV28 and TRBJ2-1): DVKVTQSSRYLVKRTGEKVFLECVQDMDHENMFWYRQDPGLGLRLIYFSYDVKMKEKGDIPEGYSVSREKKERFSLILESASTNQTSMYLCASRWTSGDNEQFFGPGTRLTVL.

The rearrangement uses TRBV2 and TRBJ2-5, with D tentatively TRBD2 (5 bases). The germline CDR1 and CDR2 sequences are SNHLY and FYNNEI. The CDR3 is 15 amino acids. V shed 1 base and J shed 3 bases, with 12 bases lying between them. The DNA of the CDR3 is TGTGCCAGCAGTGAAGGGACTCATAGGAAAGAGACCCAGTACTTC. Amino acids: CASSEGTHRKETQYF.

The chain couples TRBV6-5 to TRBJ2-1; D is possibly TRBD1 (6 bases). The CDR3 extends over 15 amino acids. Trimming cost V 0 bases and J 2 bases, with 8 bases left between them. The germline gives CDR1 MNHEY, CDR2 SVGAGI. DNA for the CDR3: TGTGCCAGCAGTTACTCGACAGGAACCTACAATGAGCAGTTCTTC. Translating it yields CASSYSTGTYNEQFF.

A few counts support this clonotype. This chain connects TRBV5-1 to TRBJ2-3; D is perhaps TRBD1 (5 bases). This CDR3 comprises 12 residues. V was trimmed by 6 bases and J by 6 bases, leaving 11 bases between them. The germline V gene has CDR1 SGHRS and CDR2 YFSETQ. CDR3 DNA: TGCGCCAGCACCACAGGAGCCGATACGCAGTATTTT. This gives the protein CASTTGADTQYF.

This chain uses TRBV5-1 with TRBJ2-2; D may correspond to TRBD1 or TRBD2 (5 bases each). The CDR3 has 15 amino acids. Germline CDR1 SGHRS, CDR2 YFSETQ. The ends were cut back, 5 bases at V and 2 bases at J, with 13 bases in the middle. In DNA form, the CDR3 reads TGCGCCAGCAGATTTGAGAGGGGTAACACCGGGGAGCTGTTTTTT. Translating it yields CASRFERGNTGELFF.

The genes are TRBV6-5 and TRBJ2-5; no definite D call. The CDR3 has 16 amino acids. Looked up from germline, CDR1 is MNHEY and CDR2 is SVGAGI. The germline V and J ends were trimmed by 2 bases and 1 base, with 14 bases remaining between them. CDR3 coding DNA: TGTGCCAGCAGTTACCCGTCATCCGGACCCCAAGAGACCCAGTACTTC. Translating gives CASSYPSSGPQETQYF.

There are a few counts of this clonotype. The chain uses TRBV9 and TRBJ2-1; D may correspond to TRBD1 or TRBD2 (5 bases each). The CDR3 is made up of 15 amino acids. In germline, CDR1 is SGDLS, CDR2 YYNGEE. V was clipped by 2 bases and J by 3 bases, with 12 bases between them. The CDR3 here is CASSVSGTLYNEQFF. CDR3 nucleotides: TGTGCCAGCAGCGTTTCCGGGACCCTCTACAATGAGCAGTTCTTC.

The chain is built from TRBV9 and TRBJ1-3; tentatively, D is TRBD1 (5 bases). The CDR3 length is 16 residues. V lost 7 bases and J lost 0, with 17 bases in between. Germline assignment: CDR1 SGDLS and CDR2 YYNGEE. This CDR3 is CASDPGAQSSGNTIYF. The DNA of the CDR3 is TGTGCCAGCGACCCTGGGGCTCAGAGCTCTGGAAACACCATATATTTT.

This chain joins TRBV14 and TRBJ2-3; D unclear. The germline CDR1 and CDR2 sequences are SGHDN and FVKESK. This CDR3 has 15 residues. Trimming cost V 4 bases and J 5 bases, with 16 bases left between them. This CDR3 reads CASSPFGNERDTQYF. The CDR3 nucleotides read TGTGCCAGCAGCCCGTTCGGAAACGAGCGAGATACGCAGTATTTT. The whole variable domain, remainder taken from reference TRBV14 and TRBJ2-3, is EAGVTQFPSHSVIEKGQTVTLRCDPISGHDNLYWYRRVMGKEIKFLLHFVKESKQDESGMPNNRFLAERTGGTYSTLKVQPAELEDSGVYFCASSPFGNERDTQYFGPGTRLTVL.

The chain joins TRBV18 to TRBJ2-7, with a weak D call TRBD1 (6 bases). CDR1 KGHSH and CDR2 LQKENI come from the germline V gene. The CDR3 runs to 14 residues. V was pared by 6 bases and J by 2 bases, with 14 bases between. The CDR3: CASSAIQGTYEQYF. The CDR3 coding sequence is TGTGCCAGCTCGGCGATACAGGGTACCTACGAGCAGTACTTC. Looking up the rest from reference TRBV18 and TRBJ2-7 gives the full variable domain: NAGVMQNPRHLVRRRGQEARLRCSPMKGHSHVYWYRQLPEEGLKFMVYLQKENIIDESGMPKERFSAEFPKEGPSILRIQQVVRGDSAAYFCASSAIQGTYEQYFGPGTRLTVT.

This chain links TRBV6-5 with TRBJ2-7, with TRBD1 matching over 8 bases. The CDR3 has 14 residues. Per the germline V gene, CDR1 is MNHEY and CDR2 is SVGAGI. V gave up 4 bases and J gave up 1 base; unmatched junction bases: 3. CDR3 sequence (DNA): TGTGCCAGCAGTTGGTGGGACAGGTCCTACGAGCAGTACTTC. Residues: CASSWWDRSYEQYF.

This clonotype was observed a handful of times. The chain has TRBV20-1 and TRBJ2-7; 7 bases agree with TRBD1. Germline V lookup: CDR1 DFQATT, CDR2 SNEGSKA (reference sequence). This CDR3 contains 14 residues. J was trimmed by 4 bases and V by 0 bases; bases with no gene match: 6. The CDR3 bases are TGCAGTGCTAGAGAGCCGATGGGACAGTACGAGCAGTACTTC. Translating it yields CSAREPMGQYEQYF.